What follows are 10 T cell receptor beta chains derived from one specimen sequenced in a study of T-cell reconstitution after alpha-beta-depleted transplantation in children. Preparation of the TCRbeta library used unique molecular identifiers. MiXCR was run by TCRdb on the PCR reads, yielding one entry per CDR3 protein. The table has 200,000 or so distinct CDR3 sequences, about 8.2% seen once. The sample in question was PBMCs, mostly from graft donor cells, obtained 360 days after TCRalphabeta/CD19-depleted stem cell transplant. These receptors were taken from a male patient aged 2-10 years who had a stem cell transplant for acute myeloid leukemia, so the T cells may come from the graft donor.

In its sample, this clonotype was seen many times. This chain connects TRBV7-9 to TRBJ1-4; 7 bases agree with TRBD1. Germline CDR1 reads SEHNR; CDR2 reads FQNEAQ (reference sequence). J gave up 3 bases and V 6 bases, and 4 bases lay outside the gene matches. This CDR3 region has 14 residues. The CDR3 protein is CASRSGTANEKLFF. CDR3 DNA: TGTGCCAGCAGATCTGGGACAGCTAATGAAAAACTGTTTTTT.

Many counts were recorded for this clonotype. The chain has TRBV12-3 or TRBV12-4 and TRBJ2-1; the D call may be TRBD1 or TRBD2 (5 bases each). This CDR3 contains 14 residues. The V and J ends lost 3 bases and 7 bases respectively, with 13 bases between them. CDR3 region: CASSFRDRGNEQFF. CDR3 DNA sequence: TGTGCCAGCAGTTTCAGAGACAGAGGGAATGAGCAGTTCTTC.

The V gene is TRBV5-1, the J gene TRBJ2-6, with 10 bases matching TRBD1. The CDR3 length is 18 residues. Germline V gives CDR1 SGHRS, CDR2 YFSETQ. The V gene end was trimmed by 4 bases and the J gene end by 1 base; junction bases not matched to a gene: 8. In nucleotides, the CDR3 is TGCGCCAGCAGCAGGTGGGACAGGGGCTTTTCTGGGGCCAACGTCCTGACTTTC. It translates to CASSRWDRGFSGANVLTF.

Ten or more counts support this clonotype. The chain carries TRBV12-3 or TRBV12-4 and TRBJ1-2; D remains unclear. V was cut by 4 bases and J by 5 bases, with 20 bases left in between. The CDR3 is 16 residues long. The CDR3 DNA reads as TGTGCCAGCAGTTCCATCCGAGAGAAACACTTATATGGCTACACCTTC. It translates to CASSSIREKHLYGYTF.

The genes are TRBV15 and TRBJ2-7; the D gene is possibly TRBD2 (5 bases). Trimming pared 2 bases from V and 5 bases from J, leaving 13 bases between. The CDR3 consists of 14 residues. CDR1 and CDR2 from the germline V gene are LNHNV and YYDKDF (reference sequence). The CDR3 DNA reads TGTGCCACCAGCAGAACCTTAACTAGGAACGAGCAGTACTTC. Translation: CATSRTLTRNEQYF.

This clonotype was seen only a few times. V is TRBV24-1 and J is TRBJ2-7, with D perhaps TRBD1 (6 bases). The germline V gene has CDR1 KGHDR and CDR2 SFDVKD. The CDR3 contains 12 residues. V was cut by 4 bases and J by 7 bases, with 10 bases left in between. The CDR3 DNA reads TGTGCCACCAGTGAGGGACACCGGGAGCAGTACTTC. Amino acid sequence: CATSEGHREQYF.

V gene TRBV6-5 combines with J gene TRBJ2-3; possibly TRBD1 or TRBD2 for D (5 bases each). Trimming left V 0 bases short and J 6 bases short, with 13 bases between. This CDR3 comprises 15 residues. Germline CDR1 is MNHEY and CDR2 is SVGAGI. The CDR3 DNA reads TGTGCCAGCAGTTACTCTGGCCCCCGGGACGATACGCAGTATTTT. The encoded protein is CASSYSGPRDDTQYF.

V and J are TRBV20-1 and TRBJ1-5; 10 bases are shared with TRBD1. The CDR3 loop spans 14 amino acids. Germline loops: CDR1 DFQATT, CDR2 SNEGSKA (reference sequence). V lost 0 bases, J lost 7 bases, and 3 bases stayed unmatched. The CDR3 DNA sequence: TGCAGTGCTAGAGATGACAGGGGGCGACAGCCCCAGCATTTT. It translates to CSARDDRGRQPQHF.

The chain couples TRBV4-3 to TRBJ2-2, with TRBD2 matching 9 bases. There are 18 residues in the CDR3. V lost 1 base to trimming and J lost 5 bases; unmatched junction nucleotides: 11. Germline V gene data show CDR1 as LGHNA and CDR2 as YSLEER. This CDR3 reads CASSQVLLSGSRTGELFF. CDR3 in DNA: TGCGCCAGCAGCCAAGTGCTACTTAGCGGGAGTAGGACCGGGGAGCTGTTTTTT.

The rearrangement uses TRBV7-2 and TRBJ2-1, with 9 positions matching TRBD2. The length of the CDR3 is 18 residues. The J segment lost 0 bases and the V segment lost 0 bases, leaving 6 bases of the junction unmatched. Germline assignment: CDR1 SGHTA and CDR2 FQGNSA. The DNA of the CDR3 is TGTGCCAGCAGCTTAGCAGGACTAGCGCAGAGCTCCTACAATGAGCAGTTCTTC. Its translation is CASSLAGLAQSSYNEQFF.